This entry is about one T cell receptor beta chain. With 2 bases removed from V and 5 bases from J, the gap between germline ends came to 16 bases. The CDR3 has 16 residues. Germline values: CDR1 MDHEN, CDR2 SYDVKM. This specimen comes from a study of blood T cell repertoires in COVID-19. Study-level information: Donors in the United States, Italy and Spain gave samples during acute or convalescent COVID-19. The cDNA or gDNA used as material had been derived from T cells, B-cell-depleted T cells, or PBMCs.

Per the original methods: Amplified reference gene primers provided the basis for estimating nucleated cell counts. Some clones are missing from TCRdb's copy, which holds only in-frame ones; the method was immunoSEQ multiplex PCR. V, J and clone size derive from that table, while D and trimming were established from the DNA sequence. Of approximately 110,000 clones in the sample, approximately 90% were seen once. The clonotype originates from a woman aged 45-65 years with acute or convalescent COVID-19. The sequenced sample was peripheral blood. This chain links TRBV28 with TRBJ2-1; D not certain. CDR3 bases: TGTGCCAGCAGTTTAATGGCGGCAGTCGGTGACAATGAGCAGTTCTTC. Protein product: CASSLMAAVGDNEQFF.